This T cell receptor (beta chain) was retrieved from a study of regulatory and conventional T cells in RAG deficiency. Looked up from germline, CDR1 is KGHSH and CDR2 is LQKENI. The V and J ends lost 2 bases and 7 bases respectively, with 15 bases between them. This CDR3 is built from 14 residues. Conventional CD4+ T cells were sorted from blood as CD25-low CD127-high cells. Study observations and caveats: Shannon entropy was markedly lower and Simpson indices higher in RAG-deficient patients than control T-cell subsets. Omenn syndrome and CID/AS patients had 85 to 100-fold fewer unique Treg TCR beta sequences, versus around 10-fold elsewhere. Patient subsets had shorter CDR3s; Omenn Treg-Tconv overlap exceeded 90%.

Libraries were prepared by immunoSEQ multiplex PCR; TCRdb keeps only in-frame clonotypes and omits some of them. The table has tens of thousands of clones, nearly 95% seen once. About this clone itself: Its antigen is unidentified.

This same sample was also part of a study on regulatory T cells. This second report adds: The PCR used 52 TRBV and 13 TRBJ primers. Patient repertoires had restricted TRB V-J pairs and skewed V and J usage, most in Tregs.

The sequence was obtained from a human donor in good health. This chain joins TRBV18 and TRBJ2-7; possible D gene TRBD1, 5 bases. Sequenced material: CD25- CD4+ T cells sorted from blood. CDR3 coding DNA: TGTGCCAGCTCACCATCTTCAGGGCTTCGGGAGCAGTACTTC. Translation: CASSPSSGLREQYF.